The clone carrying this T cell receptor beta chain was recorded once. The target antigen is unknown. The entry originates in a study of cytomegalovirus exposure and HLA in healthy donors. The germline CDR1 and CDR2 sequences are MNHEY and SVGAGI. The CDR3 is made up of 14 amino acids. The V segment lost 4 bases and the J segment 5 bases; nucleotides outside the gene matches: 4. Broader study findings: Earlier analysis found most TCR beta V segments productive about 90% or about 30% of the time.

In the PCR, 60 Vbeta and 13 Jbeta primers were used. Profiled with immunoSEQ multiplex PCR; TCRdb holds only in-frame clones, not every one. The table includes 120,000 to 150,000 clones, around 85% detected once. The sequenced material came from PBMCs. V gene TRBV6-5 combines with J gene TRBJ1-5; TRBD1 aligns across 8 bases. The TCR sequence derives from a woman between 25 and 40 years old in good health and CMV-seronegative. As DNA, the CDR3 is TGTGCCAGCAGTTCACTCAGGGGGCATCAGCCCCAGCATTTT. It specifies CASSSLRGHQPQHF.